A single sample gave rise to the 32 T cell receptor beta chains below, sequenced in a study of blood T cell repertoires in COVID-19. Using immunoSEQ multiplex PCR, the repertoire was profiled, and TCRdb retains in-frame clones only, with some absent. The sample carries more than 120,000 clones, 88% recorded once. The material sequenced was peripheral blood. The origin of the receptors is a human donor in a cohort sampled during active COVID-19.

The chain couples TRBV4-1 to TRBJ2-1; 10 bases agree with TRBD2. This CDR3 has 16 amino acids. Trimming at V came to 4 bases and at J to 6 bases, leaving 9 bases not matched to a gene. CDR1 is MGHRA and CDR2 is YSYEKL in the germline V gene. The CDR3 DNA reads as TGCGCCAGCAGCCCTACTGGTCTAGCGGGGGCCAATGAGCAGTTCTTC. Its protein is CASSPTGLAGANEQFF.

This clone appeared once. V usage is TRBV27 and J usage is TRBJ1-5; weak D call: TRBD1 (5 bases). The CDR3 has 15 amino acids. Germline CDR1 reads MNHEY; CDR2 reads SMNVEV (reference sequence). The V gene lost 6 bases and the J gene lost 7 bases, with 19 bases spanning the gap. CDR3 region: CASSPLTRGGQPQHF. The CDR3 DNA reads as TGTGCCAGCAGCCCCCTTACGCGGGGGGGACAGCCCCAGCATTTT.

The chain's CDR3 is CAISVAGGHSLSTDTQYF. The CDR3 DNA reads as TGTGCCATCAGTGTAGCGGGGGGCCATTCCCTTAGCACAGATACGCAGTATTTT. The rearrangement links TRBV10-3 to TRBJ2-3; the match to TRBD2 covers 10 bases. V was clipped by 4 bases and J by 0 bases; unmatched bases: 10. The CDR3 is 18 residues long. From germline, CDR1 is ENHRY and CDR2 SYGVKD.

The chain joins TRBV3-1 (or the pseudogene TRBV3-2) to TRBJ1-2; D is perhaps TRBD1 (6 bases). Trimming cost V 5 bases and J 7 bases, with 17 bases left between them. Germline-derived CDR1 and CDR2 are LGHDT and YNNKEL (reference sequence). This CDR3 is 14 amino acids long. Here the CDR3 reads CASSRVGGAPGYTF. CDR3 DNA: TGTGCCAGCAGCAGGGTAGGGGGGGCTCCTGGCTACACCTTC.

The CDR3 loop reads CASNGWDRNQPQHF. The CDR3 bases are TGTGCCAGCAACGGCTGGGACAGAAATCAGCCCCAGCATTTT. The genes are TRBV2 and TRBJ1-5, with 7 nucleotides matching TRBD1. This CDR3 has 14 residues. The V segment lost 7 bases and the J segment 4 bases; nucleotides outside the gene matches: 7. The V gene's germline CDR1 is SNHLY and CDR2 FYNNEI.

This chain links TRBV19 with TRBJ2-7, with 7 nucleotides matching TRBD1. With 2 bases clipped from V and 5 bases from J, the junction kept 9 bases outside the gene matches. The germline V gene encodes CDR1 LNHDA and CDR2 SQIVND (reference sequence). CDR3 length: 15 residues. DNA of the CDR3: TGTGCCAGTAGTATAAGAGGGGGCGAGAGGGACGAGCAGTACTTC. Its protein product is CASSIRGGERDEQYF.

A few counts support this clone. The genes are TRBV4-2 and TRBJ1-2; 8 positions agree with TRBD1. Germline V gene lookup returns CDR1 LGHNA and CDR2 YNFKEQ. Trimming at V came to 1 base and at J to 5 bases, leaving 9 bases not matched to a gene. The CDR3 has 16 residues. In DNA, the CDR3 is TGTGCCAGCAGCCAAGCCCTACGACAGGGGAAATATGGCTACACCTTC. It yields the protein CASSQALRQGKYGYTF.

The chain employs TRBV19 and TRBJ1-2; tentatively, D is TRBD1 (6 bases). The germline V gene encodes CDR1 LNHDA and CDR2 SQIVND (reference sequence). There are 14 residues in the CDR3. The V end was cut by 1 base, the J end by 2 bases, with 8 bases between. In DNA form, the CDR3 reads TGTGCCAGTAGTATAGTGCAGGGGAACTATGGCTACACCTTC. It translates to CASSIVQGNYGYTF.

The chain recombines TRBV6-2 or TRBV6-3 with TRBJ2-1, with 10 positions matching TRBD2. This CDR3 is built from 18 residues. With V trimmed by 6 bases and J by 2 bases, 13 bases remained unmatched. Germline lookup yields CDR1 MNHEY and CDR2 SVGEGT. The CDR3 is CASSPSISGGYPYNEQFF. As DNA, the CDR3 is TGTGCCAGCAGCCCATCCATTAGCGGGGGGTACCCCTACAATGAGCAGTTCTTC.

The sample holds one count of this clone. The chain carries TRBV6-5 and TRBJ2-7; TRBD2 matches at 7 bases. V lost 2 bases and J lost 1; bases outside the gene matches: 5. The CDR3 loop spans 15 amino acids. Germline V gene sequence: CDR1 MNHEY, CDR2 SVGAGI. As DNA, the CDR3 is TGTGCCAGCAGTTACGGCCACGGGGGGTCCTACGAGCAGTACTTC. Encoded protein: CASSYGHGGSYEQYF.

The chain couples TRBV7-9 to TRBJ1-2, with D perhaps matching TRBD1 (6 bases). The ends were cut back, 5 bases at V and 8 bases at J, with 9 bases in the middle. The CDR3 totals 11 residues. Germline values: CDR1 SEHNR, CDR2 FQNEAQ (reference sequence). The CDR3 DNA sequence: TGTGCCAGCAGCCCAGGGGAGGGCTACACCTTC. It specifies CASSPGEGYTF.

The chain uses TRBV15 and TRBJ1-2; TRBD1 is a possible D gene (6 bases). Trimming took off 5 bases at V and 2 bases at J, with 9 bases between the two ends. The V gene's germline CDR1 is LNHNV and CDR2 YYDKDF (reference sequence). The CDR3 loop spans 13 amino acids. The CDR3 nucleotides are TGTGCCACCAGCCCCCAGGGGAACTATGGCTACACCTTC. Translated, it gives CATSPQGNYGYTF.

The CDR3 spells CASSLEHRGINSNYGYTF. In DNA, the CDR3 is TGCGCCAGCAGCTTGGAACACAGGGGGATTAATTCTAACTATGGCTACACCTTC. The chain combines TRBV5-1 with TRBJ1-2; 8 bases line up with TRBD1. The CDR3 has 18 amino acids. The ends lost 0 bases at V and 0 bases at J; junction bases unmatched: 10. CDR1 and CDR2 (germline): SGHRS, YFSETQ.

V is TRBV12-3 or TRBV12-4 and J is TRBJ2-7; D uncertain. Trimming took 3 bases from V and 4 from J, leaving 7 bases between them. The CDR3 runs to 12 residues. The CDR3 bases are TGTGCCAGCAGTTTGAACCAGTACGAGCAGTACTTC. Its protein is CASSLNQYEQYF.

The chain has TRBV6-5 and TRBJ1-5; maybe TRBD1 (5 bases). The CDR3 has 13 residues. Trimming removed 7 bases from V and 4 bases from J, with 11 bases in between. From germline, CDR1 is MNHEY and CDR2 SVGAGI. The CDR3, as DNA: TGTGCCAGCAAGACAGCGCCTAATCAGCCCCAGCATTTT. It codes for CASKTAPNQPQHF.

The chain couples TRBV5-4 to TRBJ2-5, with D hard to call. Germline V lookup: CDR1 SGHNT, CDR2 YYREEE (reference sequence). The CDR3 is made up of 14 amino acids. The V gene lost 0 bases and the J gene lost 4 bases, with 10 bases spanning the gap. CDR3 in amino acids: CASSLERSPETQYF. In DNA, the CDR3 is TGTGCCAGCAGCTTGGAGAGGAGCCCAGAGACCCAGTACTTC.

The V call is TRBV5-1, the J call TRBJ2-5; 7 nucleotides match TRBD2. The trim removed 4 bases at V and 2 bases at J, leaving 11 bases unmatched. The CDR3 is made up of 16 amino acids. Per the germline V gene, CDR1 is SGHRS and CDR2 is YFSETQ. The DNA for the CDR3 is TGCGCCAGCAGCCGGGCGGTGCTAGCGGCTCAAGAGACCCAGTACTTC. It is translated as CASSRAVLAAQETQYF. Using reference TRBV5-1 and TRBJ2-5 for the parts outside the CDR3, the full variable domain is KAGVTQTPRYLIKTRGQQVTLSCSPISGHRSVSWYQQTPGQGLQFLFEYFSETQRNKGNFPGRFSGRQFSNSRSEMNVSTLELGDSALYLCASSRAVLAAQETQYFGPGTRLLVL.

V and J are TRBV2 and TRBJ1-2, with 11 positions matching TRBD1. The germline V gene encodes CDR1 SNHLY and CDR2 FYNNEI. Trimming at V came to 4 bases and at J to 7 bases, leaving 11 bases not matched to a gene. This CDR3 region has 16 residues. The CDR3 DNA reads TGTGCCAGCAGTGTCCCCCCCGGGACAGGGGGACCTGGCTACACCTTC. Residues: CASSVPPGTGGPGYTF.

V usage is TRBV19 and J usage is TRBJ1-2, with 12 bases fitting TRBD1. The CDR3 sequence is 19 residues long. V shed 4 bases, J shed 7 bases, and the junction held 19 bases outside the gene matches. Germline CDR1 and CDR2: LNHDA and SQIVND (reference sequence). CDR3 protein: CASSTGTGGLKFWLSGYTF. The CDR3 DNA is TGTGCCAGTAGTACCGGGACAGGGGGCCTTAAGTTTTGGTTGAGTGGCTACACCTTC.

The V gene is TRBV6-2 or TRBV6-3, the J gene TRBJ2-1; TRBD2 agrees at 9 bases. Germline lookup yields CDR1 MNHEY and CDR2 SVGEGT. J was trimmed by 0 bases and V by 5 bases; bases with no gene match: 5. The CDR3 runs 16 residues. CDR3 coding DNA: TGTGCCAGCAGTGGGGAGCGGGGGGTCTCCTACAATGAGCAGTTCTTC. Translation gives CASSGERGVSYNEQFF.

V is TRBV24-1 and J is TRBJ2-5; unclear D gene. The germline V gene encodes CDR1 KGHDR and CDR2 SFDVKD. This CDR3 region has 14 residues. V was shortened by 3 bases and J by 7 bases, with 14 bases between the two germline ends. In DNA, the CDR3 is TGTGCCACCAGTGATCCCGGGTTACCCGGGACCCAGTACTTC. Its translation is CATSDPGLPGTQYF.

The sample holds a few counts of this clone. The chain carries TRBV15 and TRBJ1-2, with TRBD1 matching 7 bases. Germline V gene lookup returns CDR1 LNHNV and CDR2 YYDKDF (reference sequence). V shed 0 bases, J shed 6 bases, and the junction held 10 bases outside the gene matches. The CDR3 extends over 16 amino acids. As DNA, the CDR3 is TGTGCCACCAGCAGAGATAGAGGAGACAGGGCGGATGGCTACACCTTC. Protein: CATSRDRGDRADGYTF.

The chain carries TRBV27 and TRBJ1-2; 8 nucleotides line up with TRBD1. The CDR3 contains 15 residues. V was pared by 3 bases and J by 2 bases, with 5 bases of the junction left unmatched. Germline V gene data show CDR1 as MNHEY and CDR2 as SMNVEV (reference sequence). CDR3 bases: TGTGCCAGCAGTTTTAGGCAGGGGGCGAACTATGGCTACACCTTC. Translation gives CASSFRQGANYGYTF.

The V and J genes are TRBV25-1 and TRBJ1-1; D is unresolved. CDR3 length: 15 residues. Germline V gene sequence: CDR1 MGHDK, CDR2 SYGVNS. V was pared by 5 bases and J by 4 bases, with 17 bases between. CDR3 nucleotides: TGTGCCAGCAGTCGAACGGACTATCGGGGCACTGAAGCTTTCTTT. Its protein is CASSRTDYRGTEAFF.

The sample holds a few counts of this clone. The genes are TRBV6-1 and TRBJ2-7; 8 nucleotides line up with TRBD1. Germline-derived CDR1 and CDR2 are MNHNS and SASEGT. V lost 3 bases to trimming and J lost 7 bases; unmatched junction nucleotides: 11. CDR3 length equals 15 residues. The CDR3 reads CASSDRQGILREQYF. Written as DNA, the CDR3 is TGTGCCAGCAGTGACCGACAGGGGATACTACGAGAGCAGTACTTC.

This chain uses TRBV27 with TRBJ2-7; D might be TRBD1 (6 bases). CDR3 length: 13 amino acids. V lost 5 bases and J 2 bases, leaving 10 bases between the germline ends. Germline values: CDR1 MNHEY, CDR2 SMNVEV (reference sequence). For the CDR3, the DNA is TGTGCCAGCAGTGCCACAGGGCCCTACGAGCAGTACTTC. Its protein is CASSATGPYEQYF.

J is TRBJ1-4 and V is TRBV3-1 (or the pseudogene TRBV3-2); 7 nucleotides match TRBD1. Germline V gives CDR1 LGHDT, CDR2 YNNKEL (reference sequence). The trim removed 6 bases at V and 8 bases at J, leaving 12 bases unmatched. The CDR3 contains 15 residues. The CDR3: CASSHIGTGDEKLFF. In DNA form, the CDR3 reads TGTGCCAGCAGTCACATAGGCACAGGGGACGAAAAACTGTTTTTT.

The chain is built from TRBV6-2 or TRBV6-3 and TRBJ2-2; 10 bases match TRBD2. The CDR3 totals 15 residues. Per germline, CDR1 MNHEY and CDR2 SVGEGT. The V gene end was trimmed by 5 bases and the J gene end by 4 bases; junction bases not matched to a gene: 4. In nucleotides, the CDR3 is TGTGCCAGCAGTCGGACTAGCGGAGGCACCGGGGAGCTGTTTTTT. As protein: CASSRTSGGTGELFF.

This clone was seen a single time. This chain links TRBV2 with TRBJ2-1, with 8 bases that match TRBD2. Trimming cost V 6 bases and J 0 bases; bases outside gene matches: 4. The V gene's germline CDR1 is SNHLY and CDR2 FYNNEI. The CDR3 loop spans 15 amino acids. The CDR3, as DNA: TGTGCCAGCAGACCCGGGACTAGCTCCTACAATGAGCAGTTCTTC. It is translated as CASRPGTSSYNEQFF.

The chain employs TRBV7-9 and TRBJ2-7; 9 bases are shared with TRBD1. The CDR3 is 13 residues long. The V gene end was trimmed by 5 bases and the J gene end by 4 bases; junction bases not matched to a gene: 3. Germline V gene lookup returns CDR1 SEHNR and CDR2 FQNEAQ (reference sequence). The DNA of the CDR3 is TGTGCCAGCAGCCGACAGGGGGGGTACGAGCAGTACTTC. It encodes CASSRQGGYEQYF.

The DNA for the CDR3 is TGTGCCAGCAGTTCGACTAGCGGGTACCAAGAGACCCAGTACTTC. This encodes CASSSTSGYQETQYF. This chain joins TRBV6-5 and TRBJ2-5; 10 bases fit TRBD2. Germline loops: CDR1 MNHEY, CDR2 SVGAGI. Trimming at V came to 4 bases and at J to 0 bases, leaving 2 bases not matched to a gene. The CDR3 covers 15 residues.

The chain employs TRBV7-9 and TRBJ1-4; no clear D gene. The germline V and J ends were trimmed by 6 bases and 1 base, with 12 bases remaining between them. The germline gives CDR1 SEHNR, CDR2 FQNEAQ (reference sequence). The CDR3 runs 15 residues. The DNA of the CDR3 is TGTGCCAGCAGGCCCACGGGAGGAACTAATGAAAAACTGTTTTTT. It is translated as CASRPTGGTNEKLFF.